A single sample is the source of the 26 T cell receptor beta chains below, sequenced in a study of Ad26.COV2.S vaccination and SARS-CoV-2 variants. This sample's treatment: roughly 20 received Ad26.COV2.S at low or high dose, single or two shots; 5 received placebo; per-sample allocation not given. Sampling was done on day 63 after the first vaccine or placebo injection. Sequencing was performed with immunoSEQ multiplex PCR; in TCRdb, only in-frame clones are kept and a portion is missing. The sample has around 450,000 clones, 88% seen once; the top ten hold roughly 4%. Sequenced here: peripheral blood, sampled in a trial of Ad26.COV2.S vaccine versus placebo. The receptors shown here come from a person aged 18-65 years who received the Ad26.COV2.S COVID-19 vaccine or a placebo.

The V and J genes are TRBV7-2 and TRBJ2-1, with a tentative D call TRBD1 (5 bases). The V end lost 2 bases, the J end lost 9 bases, and 8 bases lay between the germline ends. Germline assignment: CDR1 SGHTA and CDR2 FQGNSA. This CDR3 comprises 12 residues. CDR3 DNA: TGTGCCAGCAGCTTATCAGGGTTTGAGCAGTTCTTC. This encodes CASSLSGFEQFF.

In this sample, this clone turned up once. V is TRBV19 and J is TRBJ2-7; 9 bases agree with TRBD2. There are 17 residues in the CDR3. Germline trimming cut 4 bases from V and 7 bases from J; bases unmatched to any gene: 17. CDR1 LNHDA and CDR2 SQIVND come from the germline V gene (reference sequence). Here the CDR3 reads CASSKDSGGSARGEQYF. CDR3 bases: TGTGCCAGTAGTAAAGATAGCGGGGGTTCCGCCCGGGGAGAGCAGTACTTC.

The CDR3 bases are TGCGCCAGCAGCCCGGAAGGAAAGACCCAGTACTTC. Protein: CASSPEGKTQYF. This chain uses TRBV5-1 with TRBJ2-5; D uncertain. Germline assignment: CDR1 SGHRS and CDR2 YFSETQ. With 4 bases removed from V and 6 bases from J, the gap between germline ends came to 10 bases. CDR3 length: 12 amino acids.

The chain combines TRBV12-5 with TRBJ1-1; D remains ambiguous. Trimming took 6 bases from V and 6 from J, leaving 11 bases between them. CDR1 and CDR2 (germline): LGHNT, FRNRAP. CDR3 length: 12 amino acids. The CDR3 DNA follows: TGTGCTAGTGGGAACGGGATCGCTGAAGCTTTCTTT. It is translated as CASGNGIAEAFF.

V and J are TRBV4-3 and TRBJ1-4; the D is unclear. Trimming took 0 bases from V and 4 from J, leaving 6 bases between them. From germline, CDR1 is LGHNA and CDR2 YSLEER. This CDR3 has 14 amino acids. The CDR3 protein is CASSQDRFNEKLFF. The CDR3 nucleotides read TGCGCCAGCAGCCAAGACAGGTTTAATGAAAAACTGTTTTTT.

This clone is a singleton in its sample. The V and J genes are TRBV7-3 and TRBJ2-4; D possibly corresponds to TRBD2 (6 bases). V was trimmed by 2 bases and J by 9 bases, leaving 14 bases between them. The CDR3 is 14 amino acids. CDR1 SGHTA and CDR2 FQGTGA come from the germline V gene. The chain's CDR3 is CASSLGGNLGIQYF. In DNA form, the CDR3 reads TGTGCCAGCAGCTTAGGGGGGAATCTGGGCATTCAGTACTTC.

The rearrangement joins TRBV4-2 to TRBJ1-1; possibly TRBD1 for D (5 bases). The ends were cut back, 1 base at V and 0 bases at J, with 15 bases in the middle. The CDR3 is made up of 17 amino acids. Germline CDR1 and CDR2: LGHNA and YNFKEQ. CDR3 sequence: CASSQVSWGGMNTEAFF. The CDR3 coding sequence is TGTGCCAGCAGCCAAGTGTCCTGGGGCGGGATGAACACTGAAGCTTTCTTT.

The gene calls are TRBV9 and TRBJ2-7; 7 nucleotides agree with TRBD2. V was clipped by 0 bases and J by 5 bases; unmatched bases: 5. Per the germline V gene, CDR1 is SGDLS and CDR2 is YYNGEE. The CDR3 covers 14 residues. CDR3 DNA sequence: TGTGCCAGCAGCGTAGAAACTAGCGCTAACGAGCAGTACTTC. Its protein product is CASSVETSANEQYF.

V usage is TRBV6-5 and J usage is TRBJ1-1; D is ambiguous. The CDR3 extends over 13 amino acids. V was cut by 2 bases and J by 11 bases, with 15 bases left in between. Per germline, CDR1 MNHEY and CDR2 SVGAGI. The CDR3, as DNA: TGTGCCAGCAGTTACCCCGGTGGACCCCGGGCTTTCTTT. This sequence encodes CASSYPGGPRAFF.

V usage is TRBV5-4 and J usage is TRBJ1-2, with a possible D match to TRBD1 (6 bases). Trimming took 5 bases from V and 4 from J, leaving 15 bases between them. CDR1 and CDR2 from the germline V gene are SGHNT and YYREEE (reference sequence). The CDR3 consists of 14 residues. The CDR3 loop reads CASSFTGSGYGYTF. The CDR3 DNA is TGTGCCAGCAGTTTTACAGGGTCAGGCTATGGCTACACCTTC.

V and J are TRBV5-4 and TRBJ2-3, with 8 bases aligning to TRBD2. V gave up 0 bases and J gave up 5 bases; unmatched junction bases: 8. The CDR3 loop spans 16 amino acids. CDR1 is SGHNT and CDR2 is YYREEE in the germline V gene (reference sequence). DNA for the CDR3: TGTGCCAGCAGCTTGGGCCCCGGGGGGGCTCTAGATACGCAGTATTTT. As protein: CASSLGPGGALDTQYF. Together with reference TRBV5-4 and TRBJ2-3, the CDR3 gives the full variable domain: ETGVTQSPTHLIKTRGQQVTLRCSSQSGHNTVSWYQQALGQGPQFIFQYYREEENGRGNFPPRFSGLQFPNYSSELNVNALELDDSALYLCASSLGPGGALDTQYFGPGTRLTVL.

The chain carries TRBV18 and TRBJ2-7; the match to TRBD2 covers 12 bases. Germline CDR1 is KGHSH and CDR2 is LQKENI. Trimming at V came to 3 bases and at J to 6 bases, leaving 6 bases not matched to a gene. The CDR3 has 15 amino acids. CDR3: CASSPGQTSGGEQYF. Here the CDR3 DNA reads TGTGCCAGCTCACCCGGACAGACTAGCGGGGGCGAGCAGTACTTC.

About this clone itself: Other DNA variants within this sample encode the same CDR3. The chain uses TRBV3-1 (or the pseudogene TRBV3-2) and TRBJ1-1, with D unclear. Germline loops: CDR1 LGHDT, CDR2 YNNKEL (reference sequence). Deletions cut 4 bases from V and 5 bases from J, with 11 bases between. The CDR3 consists of 13 residues. The CDR3, as DNA: TGTGCCAGCAGCCGGAGGACGGGGACTGAAGCTTTCTTT. This sequence encodes CASSRRTGTEAFF.

A remark on this clone: At the DNA level, this CDR3 is encoded by other sequences in the same sample as well. The chain recombines TRBV7-2 with TRBJ2-5; no firm D call. The CDR3 is made up of 14 amino acids. Germline assignment: CDR1 SGHTA and CDR2 FQGNSA. V was shortened by 1 base and J by 2 bases, with 8 bases between the two germline ends. CDR3 sequence (DNA): TGTGCCAGCAGCTTAGAGGCGGAACAAGAGACCCAGTACTTC. It yields the protein CASSLEAEQETQYF.

The V and J genes are TRBV6-4 and TRBJ2-3; tentative D call: TRBD1 (5 bases). V was shortened by 0 bases and J by 4 bases, with 11 bases between the two germline ends. Looked up from germline, CDR1 is MRHNA and CDR2 is SNTAGT. The CDR3 runs to 15 residues. The CDR3 coding sequence is TGTGCCAGCAGTGACTCAAAGTCAGGGTCAGATACGCAGTATTTT. Its translation: CASSDSKSGSDTQYF.

The V call is TRBV5-8, the J call TRBJ1-1; D is uncertain. The CDR3 runs 11 residues. Germline values: CDR1 SGHTS, CDR2 YDEGEE. Trimming took off 3 bases at V and 10 bases at J, with 10 bases between the two ends. The CDR3 nucleotides read TGTGCCAGCAGCTCGAAGGTGGGAGCTTTCTTT. Protein product: CASSSKVGAFF.

The chain uses TRBV5-5 and TRBJ1-5; D might be TRBD1 (5 bases). The CDR3 is 15 amino acids. Germline lookup yields CDR1 SGHKS and CDR2 YYEKEE (reference sequence). The germline V and J ends were trimmed by 4 bases and 4 bases, with 15 bases remaining between them. CDR3 in amino acids: CASSPTGFRNQPQHF. CDR3 in DNA: TGTGCCAGCAGCCCTACAGGTTTCCGAAATCAGCCCCAGCATTTT. Combining the CDR3 with reference TRBV5-5 and TRBJ1-5 gives the whole variable domain DAGVTQSPTHLIKTRGQQVTLRCSPISGHKSVSWYQQVLGQGPQFIFQYYEKEERGRGNFPDRFSARQFPNYSSELNVNALLLGDSALYLCASSPTGFRNQPQHFGDGTRLSIL.

V usage is TRBV7-8 and J usage is TRBJ1-1, with TRBD1 identical over 9 bases. CDR1 is SGHVS and CDR2 is FQNEAQ in the germline V gene. V lost 5 bases to trimming and J lost 5 bases; unmatched junction nucleotides: 9. The CDR3 is 15 residues long. CDR3 sequence (DNA): TGTGCCAGCAGCCCGCGGACAGGGGCGACGACTGAAGCTTTCTTT. It translates to CASSPRTGATTEAFF.

CDR3 protein: CASSSRGSDTQYF. DNA for the CDR3: TGTGCCAGCAGCTCCCGAGGATCAGATACGCAGTATTTT. The chain has TRBV7-6 and TRBJ2-3, with no clear D. The CDR3 totals 13 residues. V gave up 4 bases and J gave up 4 bases, with 9 bases separating them. CDR1 is SGHVS, CDR2 FNYEAQ, per germline.

The genes are TRBV30 and TRBJ2-3, with a tentative D call TRBD2 (6 bases). Germline CDR1 and CDR2: GTSNPN and SVGIG (reference sequence). Deletions cut 2 bases from V and 1 base from J, with 7 bases between. The CDR3 has 13 residues. CDR3 amino acids: CAWSWGGTDTQYF. CDR3 in DNA: TGTGCCTGGAGTTGGGGGGGCACAGATACGCAGTATTTT.

The V call is TRBV6-5, the J call TRBJ2-3; the match to TRBD1 covers 8 bases. V dropped 6 bases and J dropped 0; count of bases not matched to a gene: 5. Germline CDR1 MNHEY, CDR2 SVGAGI. This CDR3 region has 15 residues. DNA of the CDR3: TGTGCCAGCAGCCTGGGACAGGTCAGCACAGATACGCAGTATTTT. As protein: CASSLGQVSTDTQYF.

This chain connects TRBV28 to TRBJ1-1; D is possibly TRBD1 (5 bases). Deletions cut 3 bases from V and 1 base from J, with 15 bases between. Germline V gene data show CDR1 as MDHEN and CDR2 as SYDVKM. The CDR3 runs to 16 residues. CDR3 coding DNA: TGTGCCAGCAGTTTTTGGAGACGCGGGGGGAACACTGAAGCTTTCTTT. Translation: CASSFWRRGGNTEAFF.

The rearrangement links TRBV5-8 to TRBJ1-6, with a possible D match to TRBD1 (5 bases). V lost 4 bases, J lost 7 bases, and 15 bases lay in between. The CDR3 has 15 amino acids. Germline lookup yields CDR1 SGHTS and CDR2 YDEGEE. The DNA of the CDR3 is TGTGCCAGCAGCCCCTTCCAGGGAGACAATTCACCCCTCCACTTT. Its translation is CASSPFQGDNSPLHF.

The chain links TRBV5-6 to TRBJ2-1; 10 positions match TRBD2. Trimming cost V 5 bases and J 5 bases; bases outside gene matches: 7. This CDR3 spans 15 amino acids. Germline V CDR1 and CDR2: SGHDT, YYEEEE. The CDR3 DNA sequence: TGTGCCAGCAGTCACATACTAGCGGGGAACAATGAGCAGTTCTTC. Amino acids: CASSHILAGNNEQFF. Supplemented by reference TRBV5-6 and TRBJ2-1, the full variable domain reads DAGVTQSPTHLIKTRGQQVTLRCSPKSGHDTVSWYQQALGQGPQFIFQYYEEEERQRGNFPDRFSGHQFPNYSSELNVNALLLGDSALYLCASSHILAGNNEQFFGPGTRLTVL.

V and J are TRBV21-1 and TRBJ2-3. TRBV21-1 is classified as a pseudogene. This CDR3 region has 19 residues. The CDR3 DNA reads as TGTGCCAGCAGCACAAGAAAACTAAGACAAGTATGTAAGACAGATACGCAGTATTTT. Amino acid sequence: CASSTRKLRQVCKTDTQYF.

The V and J genes are TRBV29-1 and TRBJ2-1, with a weak D call TRBD1 (5 bases). The germline V gene encodes CDR1 SQVTM and CDR2 ANQGSEA. The CDR3 spans 12 residues. V was cut by 4 bases and J by 5 bases, with 9 bases left in between. CDR3 bases: TGCAGCGTTGTAGGGGTTCACAATGAGCAGTTCTTC. This translates into CSVVGVHNEQFF.